The 26 T cell receptor beta chains below were found in one sample sequenced in a study of blood T cell repertoires in COVID-19. The protocol was immunoSEQ multiplex PCR, while the TCRdb copy is restricted to in-frame clones and leaves out a portion. In the table there are more than 85,000 clones, under 85% of which are singletons. The specimen was peripheral blood. The receptors originated from a man aged 70-80 years with acute or convalescent COVID-19.

V and J are TRBV7-9 and TRBJ2-1; weak D call: TRBD2 (6 bases). V dropped 0 bases and J dropped 5 bases, with 14 bases sitting between them. The CDR3 is 16 amino acids. CDR1 is SEHNR, CDR2 FQNEAQ, per germline (reference sequence). This CDR3 is CASSLAGGLPNNEQFF. The CDR3 coding sequence is TGTGCCAGCAGCTTAGCGGGGGGACTCCCAAACAATGAGCAGTTCTTC.

The gene calls are TRBV6-6 and TRBJ2-6; TRBD1 matches at 7 bases. Trimming took 6 bases from V and 1 from J; bases not matched to a gene: 3. The germline V gene encodes CDR1 MNHNY and CDR2 SVGAGI (reference sequence). The CDR3 sequence is 15 residues long. The CDR3 DNA reads TGTGCCAGCAGGGAGACAGGGTCTGGGGCCAACGTCCTGACTTTC. Residues: CASRETGSGANVLTF.

The chain recombines TRBV9 with TRBJ2-1; 10 bases are a match to TRBD2. Trimming took 1 base from V and 8 from J; bases not matched to a gene: 3. CDR1 is SGDLS, CDR2 YYNGEE, per germline. The CDR3 length is 14 residues. The CDR3 DNA follows: TGTGCCAGCAGCGTACTAGCGGGAGATGATGAGCAGTTCTTC. Its translation: CASSVLAGDDEQFF.

The chain joins TRBV24-1 to TRBJ2-1; 7 bases are shared with TRBD1. Germline V CDR1 and CDR2: KGHDR, SFDVKD. This CDR3 comprises 15 residues. After removal of 11 bases from V and 8 bases from J, the junction contained 17 bases not matched to a gene. CDR3 coding DNA: TGTGCCATACAGGTTTCCGGGACAGCCTCCGATGAGCAGTTCTTC. It yields the protein CAIQVSGTASDEQFF.

The chain uses TRBV19 and TRBJ2-2, with 7 bases lining up with TRBD1. The CDR3 covers 15 residues. After removal of 7 bases from V and 3 bases from J, the junction contained 8 bases not matched to a gene. Per the germline V gene, CDR1 is LNHDA and CDR2 is SQIVND (reference sequence). In DNA, the CDR3 is TGTGCCAGTATGCAGGGGGATATTTACACCGGGGAGCTGTTTTTT. The encoded protein is CASMQGDIYTGELFF.

Points on this clone: The identical CDR3 is also encoded by other nucleotide sequences in the sample. The chain uses TRBV19 and TRBJ2-2; 7 positions agree with TRBD1. The CDR3 consists of 14 residues. Trimming cost V 3 bases and J 5 bases; bases outside gene matches: 3. The germline V gene encodes CDR1 LNHDA and CDR2 SQIVND (reference sequence). CDR3 loop: CASSITGATGELFF. The DNA for the CDR3 is TGTGCCAGTAGTATTACAGGGGCAACCGGGGAGCTGTTTTTT.

This chain uses TRBV5-5 with TRBJ2-7, with D possibly matching TRBD1 (6 bases). There are 14 residues in the CDR3. Trimming shortened V by 0 bases and J by 2 bases, and 9 bases separated the two germline ends. CDR1 and CDR2 (germline): SGHKS, YYEKEE (reference sequence). In DNA, the CDR3 is TGTGCCAGCAGCTTGGCAGGGGACCCCTACGAGCAGTACTTC. Amino acid sequence: CASSLAGDPYEQYF.

The V call is TRBV18, the J call TRBJ1-2; 8 nucleotides line up with TRBD1. The V gene's germline CDR1 is KGHSH and CDR2 LQKENI. The CDR3 is 17 amino acids. Trimming cost V 3 bases and J 2 bases; bases outside gene matches: 11. The CDR3 here is CASSPARTGTSNYGYTF. For the CDR3, the DNA is TGTGCCAGCTCACCTGCCCGGACAGGGACGTCGAACTATGGCTACACCTTC.

The rearrangement links TRBV6-5 to TRBJ1-3, with TRBD1 matching over 7 bases. Germline V gene lookup returns CDR1 MNHEY and CDR2 SVGAGI. The CDR3 runs 16 residues. V lost 4 bases to trimming and J lost 2 bases; unmatched junction nucleotides: 8. CDR3 nucleotides: TGTGCCAGCAGTTCGGCGACAGGGTGGGCTGGAAACACCATATATTTT. It yields the protein CASSSATGWAGNTIYF.

The chain is built from TRBV5-5 and TRBJ2-5; TRBD1 matches at 10 bases. Germline lookup yields CDR1 SGHKS and CDR2 YYEKEE (reference sequence). The CDR3 runs to 16 residues. J lost 5 bases, V lost 0 bases, and 7 bases had no gene match. CDR3 residues: CASSLGDRGRWETQYF. DNA for the CDR3: TGTGCCAGCAGCTTGGGAGACAGGGGGCGCTGGGAGACCCAGTACTTC.

The rearrangement links TRBV6-2 or TRBV6-3 to TRBJ1-5; no reliable D call. Between the trimmed V and J ends, which lost 6 bases and 2 bases, there was a span of 11 bases. This CDR3 contains 14 residues. Germline loops: CDR1 MNHEY, CDR2 SVGEGT. The CDR3 nucleotides are TGTGCCAGCAGCCTGCAGGCAGGCAATCAGCCCCAGCATTTT. This sequence encodes CASSLQAGNQPQHF.

J is TRBJ2-4 and V is TRBV29-1; TRBD2 is a possible D gene (7 bases). V gave up 0 bases and J gave up 2 bases, with 17 bases separating them. The length of the CDR3 is 17 residues. Germline V lookup: CDR1 SQVTM, CDR2 ANQGSEA. The CDR3 loop reads CSVEDPGAGESKNIQYF. For the CDR3, the DNA is TGCAGCGTTGAAGATCCAGGGGCGGGAGAATCCAAAAACATTCAGTACTTC.

The J gene is TRBJ2-3, the V gene TRBV7-3, with 11 positions matching TRBD2. Germline CDR1 reads SGHTA; CDR2 reads FQGTGA. Trimming at V came to 2 bases and at J to 3 bases, leaving 1 base not matched to a gene. The CDR3 is 15 residues long. CDR3 residues: CASSLVAGGTDTQYF. Here the CDR3 DNA reads TGTGCCAGCAGCTTAGTAGCGGGAGGGACAGATACGCAGTATTTT.

The V call is TRBV2, the J call TRBJ2-7; 7 nucleotides agree with TRBD2. J lost 2 bases, V lost 3 bases, and 10 bases had no gene match. Germline V lookup: CDR1 SNHLY, CDR2 FYNNEI. The CDR3 loop spans 16 amino acids. In nucleotides, the CDR3 is TGTGCCAGCAGTGAGGGGAGGGCCCCGTTACCCTACGAGCAGTACTTC. Translating it yields CASSEGRAPLPYEQYF.

The chain uses TRBV4-1 and TRBJ1-2, with 10 positions matching TRBD1. With 1 base clipped from V and 9 bases from J, the junction kept 8 bases outside the gene matches. CDR1 MGHRA and CDR2 YSYEKL come from the germline V gene. The CDR3 has 15 amino acids. The CDR3 coding sequence is TGCGCCAGCAGCCAAGCCCCGACAGGGGGCGCTCGCTACACCTTC. Its translation is CASSQAPTGGARYTF.

The V call is TRBV7-6, the J call TRBJ2-7; D might be TRBD2 (8 bases). This CDR3 is 14 amino acids long. The germline V gene encodes CDR1 SGHVS and CDR2 FNYEAQ. With 1 base removed from V and 13 bases from J, the gap between germline ends came to 20 bases. The CDR3 sequence is CASSLGQQGTRSYF. The CDR3, as DNA: TGTGCCAGCAGCTTAGGCCAACAGGGGACTAGATCCTACTTC.

This clone came up once. The chain is built from TRBV10-3 and TRBJ2-7; 7 bases fit TRBD2. The J segment lost 6 bases and the V segment lost 0 bases, leaving 14 bases of the junction unmatched. There are 17 residues in the CDR3. Per the germline V gene, CDR1 is ENHRY and CDR2 is SYGVKD. The CDR3 reads CAISESGAGVRIGEQYF. The CDR3 bases are TGTGCCATCAGTGAGTCAGGCGCGGGAGTCCGTATAGGCGAGCAGTACTTC.

This clone was seen a handful of times. This sequence joins TRBV18 and TRBJ1-4, with D unresolved. This CDR3 has 14 residues. Between the trimmed V and J ends, which lost 3 bases and 8 bases, there was a span of 13 bases. Germline CDR1 KGHSH, CDR2 LQKENI. The CDR3: CASSPSGKREKLFF. The DNA for the CDR3 is TGTGCCAGCTCACCGTCAGGCAAACGAGAAAAACTGTTTTTT.

Remarks on this clone: At one of its ends the junction is not consistent with the germline gene, which may arise from a read error. This chain joins TRBV5-4 and TRBJ2-3, with D hard to call. The CDR3 is 16 amino acids. CDR1 and CDR2 from the germline V gene are SGHNT and YYREEE (reference sequence). CDR3 DNA sequence: TGTGCCAGCAGCTTAGCAGGAAATCTTAACACATATACGCAGTATTTT. Its protein is CASSLAGNLNTYTQYF.

The chain has TRBV7-8 and TRBJ1-5; maybe TRBD1 (6 bases). The CDR3 runs to 14 residues. V was clipped by 3 bases and J by 6 bases, with 12 bases between them. Per germline, CDR1 SGHVS and CDR2 FQNEAQ. The CDR3 loop reads CASSFSGDSQPQHF. In DNA, the CDR3 is TGTGCCAGCAGCTTCTCAGGGGATAGTCAGCCCCAGCATTTT.

This chain uses TRBV4-1 with TRBJ2-1; 13 bases are shared with TRBD2. Germline V lookup: CDR1 MGHRA, CDR2 YSYEKL. The V and J ends lost 4 bases and 6 bases, in that order; junction bases with no gene match: 3. This CDR3 comprises 15 residues. The CDR3: CASSRGTSGINEQFF. The CDR3 nucleotides read TGCGCCAGCAGCCGCGGGACTAGCGGGATCAATGAGCAGTTCTTC.

The J gene is TRBJ2-7, the V gene TRBV18, with 9 nucleotides matching TRBD1. Germline assignment: CDR1 KGHSH and CDR2 LQKENI. Trimming removed 3 bases from V and 6 bases from J; junction bases left unmatched: 12. CDR3 length equals 16 residues. This chain's CDR3 is CASSPLKGTGNTEQYF. The CDR3, as DNA: TGTGCCAGCTCACCCCTAAAGGGGACAGGGAATACCGAGCAGTACTTC.

This clone was counted between two and nine times. The chain links TRBV6-5 to TRBJ1-1, with TRBD1 matching 10 bases. After removal of 6 bases from V and 0 bases from J, the junction contained 4 bases not matched to a gene. Germline lookup yields CDR1 MNHEY and CDR2 SVGAGI. The CDR3 is made up of 15 amino acids. CDR3 DNA sequence: TGTGCCAGCAGCTCGGGACAGGGGATGAACACTGAAGCTTTCTTT. Amino acids: CASSSGQGMNTEAFF.

The chain links TRBV28 to TRBJ2-2; a weak D match, TRBD1 (6 bases). This CDR3 contains 18 residues. Trimming shortened V by 8 bases and J by 0 bases, and 22 bases separated the two germline ends. CDR1 and CDR2 (germline): MDHEN, SYDVKM. The CDR3 spells CASCPPHRKGANTGELFF. The CDR3 DNA sequence: TGTGCCAGCTGCCCCCCACACCGGAAGGGGGCGAACACCGGGGAGCTGTTTTTT.

The CDR3 is CATWSGGFYYGYTF. The DNA of the CDR3 is TGTGCCACCTGGTCGGGGGGCTTCTACTATGGCTACACCTTC. The V and J genes are TRBV6-6 and TRBJ1-2, with TRBD1 as a possible D gene (6 bases). Trimming shortened V by 10 bases and J by 3 bases, and 18 bases separated the two germline ends. The CDR3 is 14 residues long. CDR1 and CDR2 (germline): MNHNY, SVGAGI (reference sequence).

The chain uses TRBV28 and TRBJ1-1, with 9 nucleotides matching TRBD1. Germline values: CDR1 MDHEN, CDR2 SYDVKM. J was trimmed by 5 bases and V by 9 bases; bases with no gene match: 16. The length of the CDR3 is 16 residues. The CDR3 DNA is TGTGCCAGTAAACCGGACAGGGGTAAGGTGTGGACTGAAGCTTTCTTT. Its protein product is CASKPDRGKVWTEAFF.